These 12 T cell receptor beta chains came from one sample sequenced in a study of blood T cell repertoires in COVID-19. This table comes from immunoSEQ multiplex PCR, and its TCRdb copy is limited to in-frame clones, with some not included. The sample yields 280,000 or so clones, 85% seen once. The sequencing input was PBMCs or T cells enriched from blood (not recorded which). Every receptor here comes from a woman between 50 and 59 years old who had recovered from COVID-19.

The gene calls are TRBV9 and TRBJ2-2; TRBD1 is a possible D gene (6 bases). CDR3 length equals 14 residues. V was shortened by 2 bases and J by 5 bases, with 10 bases between the two germline ends. Germline V gene lookup returns CDR1 SGDLS and CDR2 YYNGEE. CDR3 residues: CASSVGTLTGELFF. CDR3 in DNA: TGTGCCAGCAGCGTCGGGACACTTACCGGGGAGCTGTTTTTT.

The V gene is TRBV14, the J gene TRBJ2-1; D is undetermined. The CDR3 length is 15 residues. With 3 bases removed from V and 4 bases from J, the gap between germline ends came to 13 bases. The germline gives CDR1 SGHDN, CDR2 FVKESK. CDR3 in amino acids: CASSHRQRGYNEQFF. The DNA for the CDR3 is TGTGCCAGCAGCCACCGTCAGCGAGGTTACAATGAGCAGTTCTTC.

The gene calls are TRBV7-9 and TRBJ2-1; 9 nucleotides align to TRBD2. The CDR3 runs to 14 residues. The germline CDR1 and CDR2 sequences are SEHNR and FQNEAQ (reference sequence). V was pared by 7 bases and J by 10 bases, with 11 bases of the junction left unmatched. The chain's CDR3 is CASKSGRSFGEQFF. The CDR3 DNA reads as TGTGCCAGCAAAAGCGGGAGGTCCTTTGGCGAGCAGTTCTTC.

V and J are TRBV5-6 and TRBJ2-3, with 7 bases that match TRBD2. J was trimmed by 0 bases and V by 2 bases; bases with no gene match: 3. The CDR3 is 15 residues long. CDR1 SGHDT and CDR2 YYEEEE come from the germline V gene. The CDR3 DNA reads TGTGCCAGCAGCTTTCCGCGGGGGAGCACAGATACGCAGTATTTT. It translates to CASSFPRGSTDTQYF.

J is TRBJ1-5 and V is TRBV3-1 (or the pseudogene TRBV3-2); no clear D. Trimming removed 3 bases from V and 0 bases from J, with 9 bases in between. The germline gives CDR1 LGHDT, CDR2 YNNKEL (reference sequence). CDR3 size: 15 residues. The CDR3 protein is CASSQAPGSNQPQHF. The CDR3 nucleotides are TGTGCCAGCAGCCAGGCCCCGGGTAGCAATCAGCCCCAGCATTTT.

V gene TRBV4-1 combines with J gene TRBJ2-2; 8 bases line up with TRBD2. The CDR3 has 17 residues. Trimming took 3 bases from V and 5 from J; bases not matched to a gene: 11. Looked up from germline, CDR1 is MGHRA and CDR2 is YSYEKL. The CDR3 spells CASSHLSTSAETGELFF. The CDR3 DNA reads TGCGCCAGCAGCCATCTTTCGACTAGCGCCGAAACCGGGGAGCTGTTTTTT.

The rearrangement joins TRBV29-1 to TRBJ2-7; TRBD1 matches at 9 bases. Losses at the gene ends were 5 bases for V and 2 bases for J; bases not matched to a gene: 7. This CDR3 has 14 amino acids. Per germline, CDR1 SQVTM and CDR2 ANQGSEA. CDR3 sequence reads: CSVRTGVLTYEQYF. In DNA form, the CDR3 reads TGCAGCGTTAGGACAGGGGTCCTTACCTACGAGCAGTACTTC.

The chain couples TRBV5-4 to TRBJ2-2; possibly TRBD1 for D (5 bases). The CDR3 length is 14 residues. Trimming took 4 bases from V and 6 from J, leaving 13 bases between them. Germline V gene data show CDR1 as SGHNT and CDR2 as YYREEE (reference sequence). CDR3 nucleotides: TGTGCCAGCAGCGAGGATTTAGGGGCCGGGGAGCTGTTTTTT. Protein sequence: CASSEDLGAGELFF. Complete variable domain (other parts from reference TRBV5-4 and TRBJ2-2): ETGVTQSPTHLIKTRGQQVTLRCSSQSGHNTVSWYQQALGQGPQFIFQYYREEENGRGNFPPRFSGLQFPNYSSELNVNALELDDSALYLCASSEDLGAGELFFGEGSRLTVL.

The chain couples TRBV28 to TRBJ2-3; the D gene is possibly TRBD1 (6 bases). The CDR3 spans 18 residues. From germline, CDR1 is MDHEN and CDR2 SYDVKM. The V end was cut by 7 bases, the J end by 6 bases, with 29 bases between. CDR3 nucleotides: TGTGCCAGCACAAAAGACCGGGACAACATACCGATAGCTGATACGCAGTATTTT. It encodes CASTKDRDNIPIADTQYF. Together with reference TRBV28 and TRBJ2-3, the CDR3 gives the full variable domain: DVKVTQSSRYLVKRTGEKVFLECVQDMDHENMFWYRQDPGLGLRLIYFSYDVKMKEKGDIPEGYSVSREKKERFSLILESASTNQTSMYLCASTKDRDNIPIADTQYFGPGTRLTVL.

CDR3 loop: CASSLGGVREETQYF. The CDR3 DNA reads as TGTGCCAGCAGCTTGGGAGGGGTACGGGAGGAGACCCAGTACTTC. V usage is TRBV5-4 and J usage is TRBJ2-5; D may be TRBD2 (6 bases). With 0 bases removed from V and 5 bases from J, the gap between germline ends came to 14 bases. This CDR3 spans 15 amino acids. In germline, CDR1 is SGHNT, CDR2 YYREEE (reference sequence). The full variable domain, in which reference TRBV5-4 and TRBJ2-5 provide the parts outside the CDR3, is ETGVTQSPTHLIKTRGQQVTLRCSSQSGHNTVSWYQQALGQGPQFIFQYYREEENGRGNFPPRFSGLQFPNYSSELNVNALELDDSALYLCASSLGGVREETQYFGPGTRLLVL.

The chain has TRBV12-5 and TRBJ2-4; 15 positions match TRBD2. The CDR3 is made up of 16 amino acids. The ends lost 6 bases at V and 9 bases at J; junction bases unmatched: 9. Germline CDR1 reads LGHNT; CDR2 reads FRNRAP. The CDR3 protein is CASGRGLAGGEGIQYF. The CDR3 bases are TGTGCTAGTGGCCGCGGACTAGCGGGGGGGGAGGGCATTCAGTACTTC.

The CDR3 DNA reads as TGTGCCAGCACCTTACAGGGCGACACTAACTATGGCTACACCTTC. Translated, it gives CASTLQGDTNYGYTF. The J gene is TRBJ1-2, the V gene TRBV6-1; weak D call: TRBD1 (6 bases). The germline V and J ends were trimmed by 7 bases and 0 bases, with 15 bases remaining between them. The CDR3 extends over 15 amino acids. Germline-derived CDR1 and CDR2 are MNHNS and SASEGT.